This T cell receptor (beta chain) is from a study of T cell responses to AZD1222 COVID-19 vaccine. Findings and limits, study-wide: Two AZD1222 doses significantly raised spike-specific TCR breadth and depth over controls. Sampling captured repertoires only after the peak T cell response.

The assay was immunoSEQ multiplex PCR, and TCRdb's table has in-frame clones only and misses some. This sample carries some 36,000 clones, 85% to 90% of them seen once, and the ten largest clones take about 7.3%. This CDR3 is built from 15 residues. V trimming: 2 bases; J trimming: 4 bases; junction bases outside the gene matches: 6. Germline CDR1 WSHSY, CDR2 SAAADI. Points on this clone: What it binds is unknown.

This sequence joins TRBV10-2 and TRBJ1-2; 8 positions match TRBD1. This specimen was peripheral blood, taken on day 0 of AZD1222 vaccination. This receptor was obtained from an adult in good health. The CDR3 sequence: CASSEGTGVGYGYTF. The CDR3 nucleotides are TGCGCCAGCAGTGAGGGGACAGGAGTGGGCTATGGCTACACCTTC.